This is a list of T cell receptor beta chains from one sample in a study of T-cell memory formation after mild COVID-19. TCRdb passed the 5' RACE reads through MiXCR, listing each CDR3 protein once. The table includes about 390,000 distinct CDR3 sequences, around a sixth detected once. The sequenced material came from PBMCs or a T cell subset sorted from them (not recorded which). The origin of the receptors is a man aged 18 to 29 who had mild COVID-19 (a few samples of this study predate the infection). Cell type and time point are not known. Each CDR3 is given without its conserved first and last residue.

V	J	CDR3
TRBV7-9	TRBJ1-1	ASSSGTGIILYTEAF
TRBV10-2	TRBJ2-1	ASSRGRGEQF
TRBV12-3/TRBV12-4	TRBJ1-1	ASKIGIMNTEAF
TRBV7-2	TRBJ2-3	ASSFSGGALDTQY
TRBV5-1	TRBJ2-1	ASSIRQGSHEQF
TRBV6-5	TRBJ1-1	ASSYAGMDTEAF
TRBV5-1	TRBJ2-3	ASSLVGDGDTQY
TRBV6-6	TRBJ1-6	ASSYSEGLGSPLH
TRBV11-2	TRBJ2-3	ASSIDPPTQY
TRBV6-5	TRBJ1-1	ATAGRISTEAF
TRBV12-3/TRBV12-4	TRBJ2-3	ASSLGPAEPSRADTQY
TRBV5-6	TRBJ1-1	ASRGSWGPLNTEAF
TRBV12-5	TRBJ2-5	ASGEGVRETQY
TRBV4-3	TRBJ1-1	ASSPMALGVNTEAF
TRBV5-1	TRBJ2-7	ASSPRIPNSYEQY
TRBV5-1	TRBJ2-7	ASSLTNTGMQY
TRBV5-1	TRBJ1-1	ASSPRRANTEAF
TRBV20-1	TRBJ1-5	SARTGLRVNQPQH
TRBV5-1	TRBJ2-5	ASSYPGGVGETQY
TRBV5-1	TRBJ1-1	ASRVRVDTEAF
TRBV12-3/TRBV12-4	TRBJ2-2	ASSPSPGLAGLGDTGELF
TRBV28	TRBJ2-1	ASSSGFRNEQF
TRBV20-1	TRBJ2-7	SARDISGASYEQY
TRBV20-1	TRBJ1-1	SVTGTQNTEAF
TRBV20-1	TRBJ1-6	SASSTGDYNSPLH